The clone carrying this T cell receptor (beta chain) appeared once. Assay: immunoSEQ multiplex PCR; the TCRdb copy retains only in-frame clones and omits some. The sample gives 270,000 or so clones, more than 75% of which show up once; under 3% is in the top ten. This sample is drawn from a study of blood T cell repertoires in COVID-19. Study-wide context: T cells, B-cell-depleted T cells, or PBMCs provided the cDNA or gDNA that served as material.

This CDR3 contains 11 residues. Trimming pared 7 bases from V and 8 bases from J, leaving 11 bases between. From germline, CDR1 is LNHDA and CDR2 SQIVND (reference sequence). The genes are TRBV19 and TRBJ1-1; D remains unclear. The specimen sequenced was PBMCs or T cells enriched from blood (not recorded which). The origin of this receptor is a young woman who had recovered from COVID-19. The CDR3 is CASMYGSEAFF. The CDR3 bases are TGTGCCAGTATGTACGGTTCCGAAGCTTTCTTT. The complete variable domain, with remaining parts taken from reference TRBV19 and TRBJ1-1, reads DGGITQSPKYLFRKEGQNVTLSCEQNLNHDAMYWYRQDPGQGLRLIYYSQIVNDFQKGDIAEGYSVSREKKESFPLTVTSAQKNPTAFYLCASMYGSEAFFGQGTRLTVV.